A selection of T cell receptor beta chains follows, all from one sample in a study of blood T cell repertoires in COVID-19. Method: immunoSEQ multiplex PCR; TCRdb's copy keeps in-frame clones and lacks some. The table shows about 250,000 clones, with around 86% occurring only once. The sample comprised peripheral blood. These TCRs come from a woman aged 25 to 39 with active or convalescent COVID-19. Both conserved end residues are part of each CDR3. Each record gives: D gene, V gene, J gene, clone size, CDR3 DNA, CDR3 protein. D genes are given only for firm matches. Only part of the rows carry a size: once, few, many, or a class if the clone is expanded.

D: TRBD2; V: TRBV27; J: TRBJ2-5; size: .; DNA: TGTGCCAGCAGTCCCAGTCTAGCGGGGGGGCCTCGGGAGACCCAGTACTTC; CDR3: CASSPSLAGGPRETQYF
D: TRBD1; V: TRBV19; J: TRBJ2-2; size: .; DNA: TGTGCCAGTAGCCGGGACAGGGGAACCGGGGAGCTGTTTTTT; CDR3: CASSRDRGTGELFF
D: TRBD2; V: TRBV30; J: TRBJ2-3; size: .; DNA: TGTGCCTGGAGTGGGACTAGCGGGGGGGCAGATACGCAGTATTTT; CDR3: CAWSGTSGGADTQYF
D: TRBD2; V: TRBV20-1; J: TRBJ2-7; size: .; DNA: TGCAGTGCTAGTAGCGGGGGGACAGCCTCCGGTTACGAGCAGTACTTC; CDR3: CSASSGGTASGYEQYF
D: .; V: TRBV6-2/TRBV6-3; J: TRBJ1-6; size: .; DNA: TGTGCCAGCAGCCAAGAGACGGACAGCCCGGTGAATTCACCCCTCCACTTT; CDR3: CASSQETDSPVNSPLHF
D: TRBD1; V: TRBV6-5; J: TRBJ1-1; size: .; DNA: TGTGCCAGCAGTCCCAATGAGGGGGCGAGGACTGAAGCTTTCTTT; CDR3: CASSPNEGARTEAFF
D: .; V: TRBV6-4; J: TRBJ2-3; size: .; DNA: TGTGCCAGCAGTGACTCGGTTTTTAGTTTCGGTGGAGATACGCAGTATTTT; CDR3: CASSDSVFSFGGDTQYF
D: TRBD2; V: TRBV7-9; J: TRBJ2-2; size: .; DNA: TGTGCCAGCAGCTCAGAGACTAGCGGACGCACCGGGGAGCTGTTTTTT; CDR3: CASSSETSGRTGELFF
D: .; V: TRBV19; J: TRBJ1-1; size: .; DNA: TGTGCCAGTACCATAGGGGGATTCGGCCGGGCTTTCTTT; CDR3: CASTIGGFGRAFF
D: .; V: TRBV4-3; J: TRBJ2-2; size: .; DNA: TGCGCCAGCAGCCAAGATCGGTACAGCACCGGGGAGCTGTTTTTT; CDR3: CASSQDRYSTGELFF
D: TRBD2; V: TRBV30; J: TRBJ2-5; size: .; DNA: TGTGCCTGGAGAGGACTAGCGGGGCTGGGGGAGACCCAGTACTTC; CDR3: CAWRGLAGLGETQYF
D: .; V: TRBV7-6; J: TRBJ1-5; size: .; DNA: TGTGCCAGCAGCTTAGGCGGTACAGGGCTTCAGCCCCAGCATTTT; CDR3: CASSLGGTGLQPQHF
D: .; V: TRBV6-6; J: TRBJ2-7; size: .; DNA: TGTGCCAGCAAAGGGGAACCCTACGAGCAGTACTTC; CDR3: CASKGEPYEQYF
D: TRBD2; V: TRBV4-3; J: TRBJ2-2; size: .; DNA: TGCGCCAGCAGCGGAGGAGGGGCCGGGACTAGCGGGGGATTATCGAACACCGGGGAGCTGTTTTTT; CDR3: CASSGGGAGTSGGLSNTGELFF
D: .; V: TRBV5-1; J: TRBJ1-3; size: few; DNA: TGCGCCAGCAGCTCGACTTTTGGAAACACCATATATTTT; CDR3: CASSSTFGNTIYF
D: TRBD1; V: TRBV30; J: TRBJ1-3; size: .; DNA: TGTGCCTGTCCGACAGGGGGTTGGGGAAACACCATATATTTT; CDR3: CACPTGGWGNTIYF
D: TRBD2; V: TRBV4-3; J: TRBJ2-7; size: once; DNA: TGCGCCAGCAGCCAAGATGTGGCGGGGGGGCTAGGGGAGCAGTACTTC; CDR3: CASSQDVAGGLGEQYF
D: .; V: TRBV30; J: TRBJ1-2; size: few; DNA: TGTGCCTGGAGTGGCGGGGGGGTAATAAATGGCTACACCTTC; CDR3: CAWSGGGVINGYTF
D: .; V: TRBV6-6; J: TRBJ2-7; size: .; DNA: TGTGCCAGCAGCTCGGGGGGCAGAGAGCAGTACTTC; CDR3: CASSSGGREQYF
D: TRBD1; V: TRBV6-5; J: TRBJ1-6; size: .; DNA: TGTGCCAGCAGTTACCAACCTACAGGGGCCCCGTCACCCCTCCACTTT; CDR3: CASSYQPTGAPSPLHF
D: TRBD1; V: TRBV5-1; J: TRBJ1-1; size: few; DNA: TGCGCCAGCAGCGTCGGGACAGGAGGTGAAGCTTTCTTT; CDR3: CASSVGTGGEAFF
D: .; V: TRBV7-2; J: TRBJ1-1; size: .; DNA: TGTGCCAGCAGCCTGGGAGGTGGGATGATCTTT; CDR3: CASSLGGGMIF
D: TRBD2; V: TRBV11-2; J: TRBJ2-3; size: .; DNA: TGTGCCAGCAGCTCCTGGACTAGCGGGGGCGGGGATACGCAGTATTTT; CDR3: CASSSWTSGGGDTQYF
D: .; V: TRBV7-2; J: TRBJ1-5; size: .; DNA: TGTGCCAGCAGCTCTTTTATCAATCAGCCCCAGCATTTT; CDR3: CASSSFINQPQHF
D: .; V: TRBV3-1/TRBV3-2; J: TRBJ2-7; size: .; DNA: TGTGCCAGCAGCCAAGATAGACAGCGAACCTACGAGCAGTACTTC; CDR3: CASSQDRQRTYEQYF
D: .; V: TRBV6-2/TRBV6-3; J: TRBJ1-1; size: .; DNA: TGTGCCAGCAGTTACTCGCCCAGGGGCTACACTGAAGCTTTCTTT; CDR3: CASSYSPRGYTEAFF
D: .; V: TRBV18; J: TRBJ1-1; size: .; DNA: TGTGCCAGCTCACCTGTTAGTGTGGACTGGAGGGGTGAAGCTTTCTTT; CDR3: CASSPVSVDWRGEAFF
D: .; V: TRBV5-4; J: TRBJ2-1; size: .; DNA: TGTGCCAGCAGTCTGGGGGGGCCCACCCCCAATGAGCAGTTCTTC; CDR3: CASSLGGPTPNEQFF
D: .; V: TRBV2; J: TRBJ2-1; size: .; DNA: TGTGCCAGCAGTGAACGAGGCTATGAGCAGTTCTTC; CDR3: CASSERGYEQFF
D: TRBD1; V: TRBV2; J: TRBJ1-3; size: .; DNA: TGTGCCAGCAGTGGGGACAGGGTCAAGAACACCATATATTTT; CDR3: CASSGDRVKNTIYF
D: TRBD2; V: TRBV6-5; J: TRBJ2-7; size: .; DNA: TGTGCCAGCAGTTCGCTAGCGGGATCCTCCTACGAGCAGTACTTC; CDR3: CASSSLAGSSYEQYF
D: .; V: TRBV19; J: TRBJ1-2; size: .; DNA: TGTGCCAGTCGGGGGTCTACGGGCCACGCTAACTATGGCTACACCTTC; CDR3: CASRGSTGHANYGYTF
D: TRBD1; V: TRBV19; J: TRBJ1-2; size: .; DNA: TGTGCCAGTAGTACCCAAGGACAGGGAAACTATGGCTACACCTTC; CDR3: CASSTQGQGNYGYTF
D: .; V: TRBV9; J: TRBJ2-5; size: .; DNA: TGTGCCAGCAGTTCTGGTGGACAGAAAGAGACCCAGTACTTC; CDR3: CASSSGGQKETQYF
D: TRBD1; V: TRBV7-2; J: TRBJ1-5; size: .; DNA: TGTGCCAGCAGCAGGACAGGGGTTTCCAATCAGCCCCAGCATTTT; CDR3: CASSRTGVSNQPQHF
D: .; V: TRBV18; J: TRBJ1-3; size: few; DNA: TGTGCCAGCTCACCGCCGTCGGGACTCCCAGGAAACACCATATATTTT; CDR3: CASSPPSGLPGNTIYF
D: .; V: TRBV12-3/TRBV12-4; J: TRBJ1-1; size: .; DNA: TGTGCCAGCAGTAAAGGGGGAAAGGTAGCTTTCTTT; CDR3: CASSKGGKVAFF
D: TRBD1; V: TRBV10-3; J: TRBJ1-2; size: .; DNA: TGTGCCATCAGTGAAAAAATGGGGACAGTTTATGGCTACACCTTC; CDR3: CAISEKMGTVYGYTF
D: TRBD1; V: TRBV13; J: TRBJ2-1; size: .; DNA: TGTGCCAGCAGCTTAGGCCTCGGGGAGGAATTTTTTGGGACAGGTAACAATGAGCAGTTCTTC; CDR3: CASSLGLGEEFFGTGNNEQFF
D: TRBD1; V: TRBV9; J: TRBJ1-5; size: .; DNA: TGTGCCAGCACCCAGGGCCAAGGGGGCTATCAGCCCCAGCATTTT; CDR3: CASTQGQGGYQPQHF
D: .; V: TRBV19; J: TRBJ1-4; size: .; DNA: TGTGCCAGTAGTATAAGCGCGGCGGGTGCAACTAATGAAAAACTGTTTTTT; CDR3: CASSISAAGATNEKLFF